The T cell receptor (beta chain) described here comes from a study of cytomegalovirus exposure and HLA in healthy donors. Donors were ostensibly healthy at sampling, although undocumented immune exposures were probable. Whole-study results and caveats: TCR beta chain V- and J-gene trimming was linked, in a later analysis, to a missense variant in DCLRE1C. Altogether, 150 to 200 TCR beta chains were recorded as cytomegalovirus-associated.

Germline V gene data show CDR1 as SGHDN and CDR2 as FVKESK. The CDR3 has 17 amino acids. V trimming: 1 base; J trimming: 5 bases; junction bases outside the gene matches: 6. Regarding this clone: Its antigen is still unknown.

The primer mix had 60 Vbeta and 13 Jbeta primers. Some clones are missing from TCRdb's copy, which holds only in-frame ones; the method was immunoSEQ multiplex PCR. Altogether 150,000 to 200,000 clones are present, 60% to 80% being singletons, with the ten largest covering 11% to 15%. The V call is TRBV14, the J call TRBJ2-3; 13 nucleotides agree with TRBD2. The sequence was obtained from a man in his fifties or sixties in good health and CMV-seropositive. The specimen was PBMCs. The CDR3 sequence: CASSQGTSGGAKDTQYF. DNA for the CDR3: TGTGCCAGCAGCCAAGGTACTAGCGGGGGGGCCAAAGATACGCAGTATTTT.